This T cell receptor (beta chain) emerged from a study of response to subunit inactivated influenza vaccine. TCRdb re-analysed the RT-PCR reads in MiXCR, keeping a single row per CDR3 protein. The sample has hundreds of thousands of distinct CDR3 sequences, roughly 12% seen once. The CDR3 has 16 residues. The junction had 6 bases not matched to a gene; V was cut back by 2 bases and J by 1 base. A single count supports this clonotype. This sample was also put to use in a study of T cells expressing NK-cell markers. As reported in that work: UMI-tagged 5'RACE template switching yielded the TCR beta cDNA. Just one sequenced donor of eight was HCMV-seronegative, while seven were seropositive. CD8+ T cells in roughly six donors included dominant NKG2C+ clonotypes at roughly 1.0-7.0%. In several donors, dominant clonotypes made up about 25-60.1% of CD3+CD56-NKG2C+ cells. There remained a lack of clarity about HCMV specificity of expanded NKG2C+ T cell clones.

The J gene is TRBJ2-3, the V gene TRBV12-3 or TRBV12-4; TRBD1 matches 7 bases. Source: PBMCs from blood, taken on the day of vaccination. This clonotype was obtained from a man over 45 who received an inactivated influenza vaccine. The CDR3 DNA is TGTGCCAGCAGTTTACGGCAGGGGGAAGGCACAGATACGCAGTATTTT. This encodes CASSLRQGEGTDTQYF.